This TCR beta chain was retrieved from a study of blood T cell repertoires in COVID-19 (TCRdb year 2020). Study-level background: Samples covering the acute and convalescent phases of COVID-19 were provided by collaborators in the United States, Italy and Spain. Where available, HLA class I and class II types were obtained from metadata supplied by the sample provider rather than from assay-based typing. Samples were obtained from the ongoing ImmuneRACE study (first 160 participants) and from about 1,300 subjects provided by 6 global collaborators. The material from the prospective study consisted of cDNA or gDNA derived from T cells, B-cell-depleted T cells, or PBMCs. The dataset comprised deeply sampled blood TCRbeta repertoires from subjects exposed to, actively infected with, or recovered from COVID-19. A de-identified subject ID, COVID-19 status, age in years and sex were almost always included in the sample metadata. A freely available public database, intended as a resource for researchers studying the immune response to SARS-CoV-2, is where the repertoires were released. The paper as a whole reports these results and caveats: The amount of clinical and demographic metadata varied by source and participant and was provided uncurated.

The immunoSEQ Assay, a bias-controlled multiplex PCR, was used to amplify TCRbeta CDR3 regions from genomic DNA. The published analysis was carried out like this. Within the assay, amplification of reference gene primers was used to estimate how many nucleated cells each sample contained. Sequence reads were collapsed and filtered to measure the absolute abundance of every unique TCRbeta CDR3 rearrangement. For each sample, productive Simpson clonality was calculated as the square root of Simpson's diversity index over productive rearrangements. This immuneACCESS table, as held by TCRdb, lists in-frame sequences with V and J called but not all clones. Of the missing ones, under half trace to an unresolved V gene in checked studies; the others have no known cause. V, J and clone size are those of that table, while D and trimming were read from the DNA. This sample lists around 200,000 clones; about 90% were detected once. Of the sample, 1.2% is held by the ten largest clones.

A note on this clone: What antigen it recognizes has not been identified. There are no base qualities to consult, and no much larger clone falls within one base.

Enrolling through a virtual design, the prospective study's participants ranged in age from about 18 to 89 years and lived across roughly 23 United States geographic areas. In the prospective study, cohorts were assigned on the basis of participant-reported clinical history obtained from a screening survey and a study questionnaire. For ImmuneRACE Cohort 3, a participant was defined as recovered based on two consecutive negative NP/OP PCR tests, clearance by a healthcare professional, or resolution of symptoms. Each participant in the prospective study had whole blood, serum and a nasopharyngeal or oropharyngeal swab collected by mobile phlebotomists. Prospective study participants could optionally give additional blood draws and questionnaires over a roughly 2-month period. Before DNA extraction, blood samples from the prospective study were shipped at room temperature or frozen. The receptor was isolated from a man aged 30 to 45 who had recovered from COVID-19. The material sequenced was PBMCs or T cells enriched from blood (not recorded which).

The CDR3 loop reads CASSHPDRDGTEAFF. The DNA sequence follows: TGCGCCAGCAGCCACCCGGACAGGGATGGGACTGAAGCTTTCTTT. The receptor chain draws on TRBV4-1 and TRBJ1-1; 8 bases in between match TRBD1. For CDR1 and CDR2, the germline V gene lists MGHRA and YSYEKL. The CDR3 covers 15 residues, taking in both the cysteine and the phenylalanine. Kept here is only the CDR3 DNA, which spans 45 bases and is read in frame from base 1. Trimming leaves V shorter by 3 bases and J shorter by 5 bases, with the junction holding 8 bases beyond the gene matches.